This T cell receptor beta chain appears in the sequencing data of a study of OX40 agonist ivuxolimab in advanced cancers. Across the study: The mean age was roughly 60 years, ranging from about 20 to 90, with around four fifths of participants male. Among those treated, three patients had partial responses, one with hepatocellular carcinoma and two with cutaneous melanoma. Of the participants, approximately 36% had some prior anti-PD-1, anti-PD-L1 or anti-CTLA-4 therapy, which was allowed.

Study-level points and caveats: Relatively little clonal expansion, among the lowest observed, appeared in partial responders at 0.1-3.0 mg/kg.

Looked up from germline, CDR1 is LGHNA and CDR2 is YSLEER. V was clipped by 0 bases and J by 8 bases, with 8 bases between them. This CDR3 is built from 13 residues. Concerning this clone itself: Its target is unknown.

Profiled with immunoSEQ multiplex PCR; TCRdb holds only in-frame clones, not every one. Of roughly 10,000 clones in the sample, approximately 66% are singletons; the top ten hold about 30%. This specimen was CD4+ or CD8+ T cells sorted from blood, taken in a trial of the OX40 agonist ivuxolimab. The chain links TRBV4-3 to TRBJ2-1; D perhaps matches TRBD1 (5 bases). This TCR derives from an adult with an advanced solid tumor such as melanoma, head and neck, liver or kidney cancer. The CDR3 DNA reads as TGCGCCAGCAGCCAAGACCAGGGCTATGAGCAGTTCTTC. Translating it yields CASSQDQGYEQFF.